What follows are 8 T cell receptor beta chains derived from one specimen sequenced in a study of beta chain features in type 1 diabetes. Every isolated RNA sample was fully reverse transcribed, so sequencing captured expressed TCRB transcripts. Here immunoSEQ multiplex PCR was the method, and the copy in TCRdb shows in-frame clones only, minus some. The table lists about 620,000 clones, roughly 15% of them singletons. Sequencing input: naive CD4+ T cells from blood. Source of these receptors: a man aged 18 to 30 in good health.

This clone was recorded a few times. This chain uses TRBV5-1 with TRBJ2-6; D possibly corresponds to TRBD2 (5 bases). Looked up from germline, CDR1 is SGHRS and CDR2 is YFSETQ. Trimming stripped 5 bases from V and 0 bases from J, with 9 bases between. This CDR3 spans 15 amino acids. The CDR3 region is CASSQGSSGANVLTF. The CDR3 DNA reads TGCGCCAGCAGTCAAGGGAGCTCTGGGGCCAACGTCCTGACTTTC.

The chain has TRBV5-1 and TRBJ1-4, with D uncertain. CDR3 length: 14 amino acids. Germline V gene sequence: CDR1 SGHRS, CDR2 YFSETQ. The germline V and J ends were trimmed by 5 bases and 4 bases, with 12 bases remaining between them. CDR3 amino acids: CASSFARRNEKLFF. The CDR3 DNA reads TGCGCCAGCAGTTTTGCCCGACGTAATGAAAAACTGTTTTTT. Looking up the rest from reference TRBV5-1 and TRBJ1-4 gives the full variable domain: KAGVTQTPRYLIKTRGQQVTLSCSPISGHRSVSWYQQTPGQGLQFLFEYFSETQRNKGNFPGRFSGRQFSNSRSEMNVSTLELGDSALYLCASSFARRNEKLFFGSGTQLSVL.

Written as DNA, the CDR3 is TGTGCCAGCAGTTACATGGGGGGTGCTAATGAAAAACTGTTTTTT. It specifies CASSYMGGANEKLFF. The chain combines TRBV6-6 with TRBJ1-4; possibly TRBD1 for D (5 bases). The CDR3 consists of 15 residues. CDR1 is MNHNY, CDR2 SVGAGI, per germline (reference sequence). The V and J ends lost 2 bases and 3 bases respectively, with 10 bases between them.

This clone was found a few times. This chain joins TRBV29-1 and TRBJ2-7, with D possibly matching TRBD1 (6 bases). This CDR3 spans 14 amino acids. The germline CDR1 and CDR2 sequences are SQVTM and ANQGSEA. With 4 bases removed from V and 2 bases from J, the gap between germline ends came to 15 bases. CDR3 region: CSVGVRDMAYEQYF. The DNA for the CDR3 is TGCAGCGTTGGGGTCCGGGACATGGCCTACGAGCAGTACTTC.

The sample holds a few counts of this clone. This chain connects TRBV11-2 to TRBJ1-4; 9 positions agree with TRBD1. The CDR3 totals 16 residues. With 5 bases clipped from V and 7 bases from J, the junction kept 11 bases outside the gene matches. Germline loops: CDR1 SGHAT, CDR2 FQNNGV. The CDR3 DNA sequence: TGTGCCAGCAGCCCGCCCCGGGACAGGGTGGGTGAAAAACTGTTTTTT. Translation: CASSPPRDRVGEKLFF. The full variable domain, its missing parts supplied by reference TRBV11-2 and TRBJ1-4, is EAGVAQSPRYKIIEKRQSVAFWCNPISGHATLYWYQQILGQGPKLLIQFQNNGVVDDSQLPKDRFSAERLKGVDSTLKIQPAKLEDSAVYLCASSPPRDRVGEKLFFGSGTQLSVL.

This clone turned up a few times. The V gene is TRBV7-2, the J gene TRBJ2-1; 7 nucleotides line up with TRBD2. CDR1 and CDR2 from the germline V gene are SGHTA and FQGNSA. CDR3 size: 14 residues. J lost 8 bases, V lost 2 bases, and 6 bases had no gene match. The CDR3, as DNA: TGTGCCAGCAGCTTAAGGCGGGAGAAGCATGAGCAGTTCTTC. This translates into CASSLRREKHEQFF.

There are a few counts of this clone. The CDR3 DNA follows: TGTGCCAGCAGTTCCCCCGGACAGGGGAGGTCCTACGAGCAGTACTTC. Its protein product is CASSSPGQGRSYEQYF. V is TRBV28 and J is TRBJ2-7; TRBD1 agrees at 9 bases. CDR1 and CDR2 from the germline V gene are MDHEN and SYDVKM. The CDR3 is 16 amino acids. V lost 4 bases, J lost 1 base, and 8 bases stayed unmatched.

This clone has more than one count but fewer than ten. The rearrangement joins TRBV7-9 to TRBJ1-1; 7 bases fit TRBD1. The V segment lost 5 bases and the J segment 7 bases; nucleotides outside the gene matches: 13. CDR3 size: 15 residues. Looked up from germline, CDR1 is SEHNR and CDR2 is FQNEAQ (reference sequence). The CDR3 loop is CASSLTGVRVSEAFF. The CDR3, as DNA: TGTGCCAGCAGCCTAACAGGGGTACGGGTTAGTGAAGCTTTCTTT.